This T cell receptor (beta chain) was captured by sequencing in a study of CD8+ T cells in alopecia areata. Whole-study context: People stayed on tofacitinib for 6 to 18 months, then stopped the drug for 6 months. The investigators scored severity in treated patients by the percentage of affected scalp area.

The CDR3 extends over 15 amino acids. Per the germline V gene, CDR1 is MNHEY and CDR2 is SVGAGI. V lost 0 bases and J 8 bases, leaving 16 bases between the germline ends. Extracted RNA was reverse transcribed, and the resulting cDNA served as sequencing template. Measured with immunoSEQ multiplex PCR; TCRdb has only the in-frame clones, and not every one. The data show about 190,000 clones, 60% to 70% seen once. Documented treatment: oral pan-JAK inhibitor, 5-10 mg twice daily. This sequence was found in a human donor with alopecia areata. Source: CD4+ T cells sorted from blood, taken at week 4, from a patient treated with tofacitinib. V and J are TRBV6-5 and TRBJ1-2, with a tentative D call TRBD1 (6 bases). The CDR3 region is CASSYSFTGGGGYTF. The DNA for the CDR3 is TGTGCCAGCAGTTACTCGTTCACGGGGGGCGGCGGCTACACCTTC.